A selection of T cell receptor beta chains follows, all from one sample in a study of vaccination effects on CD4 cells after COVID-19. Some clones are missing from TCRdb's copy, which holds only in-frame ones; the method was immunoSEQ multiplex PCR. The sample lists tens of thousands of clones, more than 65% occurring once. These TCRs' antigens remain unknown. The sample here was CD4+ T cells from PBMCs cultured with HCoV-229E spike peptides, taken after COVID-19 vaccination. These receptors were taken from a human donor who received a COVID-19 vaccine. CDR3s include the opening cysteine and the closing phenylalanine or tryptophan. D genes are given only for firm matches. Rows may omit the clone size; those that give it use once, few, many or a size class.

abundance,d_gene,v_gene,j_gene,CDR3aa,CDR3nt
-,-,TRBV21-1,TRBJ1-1,CASSNLGTREAFF,TGTGCCAGCAGCAATCTGGGGACCCGTGAAGCTTTCTTT
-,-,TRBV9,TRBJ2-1,CASSPRQATYNEQFF,TGTGCCAGCAGCCCGCGACAGGCCACCTACAATGAGCAGTTCTTC
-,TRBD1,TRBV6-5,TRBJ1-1,CASSYSTGGMNTEAFF,TGTGCCAGCAGTTACTCCACAGGGGGCATGAACACTGAAGCTTTCTTT
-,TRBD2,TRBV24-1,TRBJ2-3,CATSDRLAGGRADTQYF,TGTGCCACCAGTGACCGACTAGCGGGGGGACGCGCAGATACGCAGTATTTT
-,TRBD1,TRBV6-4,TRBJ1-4,CASSVTGTVNEKLFF,TGTGCCAGCAGTGTTACCGGGACAGTTAATGAAAAACTGTTTTTT
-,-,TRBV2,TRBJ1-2,CASSETGGLYLYGYTF,TGTGCCAGCAGTGAAACTGGGGGGCTCTACCTCTATGGCTACACCTTC
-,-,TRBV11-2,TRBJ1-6,CASSRDRNPYSPLHF,TGTGCCAGCAGCCGGGACCGAAACCCCTATTCACCCCTCCACTTT
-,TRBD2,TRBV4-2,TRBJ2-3,CASSQDSPLAGPTDTQYF,TGTGCCAGCAGCCAAGATTCGCCCCTAGCGGGACCCACAGATACGCAGTATTTT
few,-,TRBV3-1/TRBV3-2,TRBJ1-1,CASSTTRDTEAFF,TGTGCCAGCAGCACCACGCGGGACACTGAAGCTTTCTTT
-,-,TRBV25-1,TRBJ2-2,CASSPLGTGELFF,TGTGCCAGCAGCCCCCTAGGCACCGGGGAGCTGTTTTTT
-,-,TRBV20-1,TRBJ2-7,CSASYSYEQYF,TGCAGTGCTTCATACTCCTACGAGCAGTACTTC
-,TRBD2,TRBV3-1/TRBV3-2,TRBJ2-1,CASSQDKLGLAGHNEQFF,TGTGCCAGCAGCCAAGATAAGTTGGGACTAGCGGGTCACAATGAGCAGTTCTTC
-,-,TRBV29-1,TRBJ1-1,CSVVGRVRTEAFF,TGCAGCGTTGTTGGGAGGGTTAGGACTGAAGCTTTCTTT
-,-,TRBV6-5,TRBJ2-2,CATIVGSNTGELFF,TGTGCCACTATAGTGGGATCTAACACCGGGGAGCTGTTTTTT
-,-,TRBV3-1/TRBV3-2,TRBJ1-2,CASSGGNYGYTF,TGTGCCAGCAGCGGAGGGAACTATGGCTACACCTTC
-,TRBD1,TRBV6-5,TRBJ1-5,CASSSDRVVQPQHF,TGTGCCAGCAGTTCCGACAGGGTAGTGCAGCCCCAGCATTTT
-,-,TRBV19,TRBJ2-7,CASRPSGGTYEQYF,TGTGCCAGTCGCCCCTCCGGCGGAACCTACGAGCAGTACTTC
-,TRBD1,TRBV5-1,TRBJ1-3,CASSYGTGGSLSSGNTIYF,TGCGCCAGCAGCTATGGGACAGGGGGGAGTCTCAGCTCTGGAAACACCATATATTTT
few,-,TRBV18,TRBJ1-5,CASSPANRARNQPQHF,TGTGCCAGCTCTCCCGCGAACAGGGCACGCAATCAGCCCCAGCATTTT
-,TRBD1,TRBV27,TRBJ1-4,CASSLRTGWNEKLFF,TGTGCCAGCAGTTTGCGGACAGGGTGGAACGAAAAACTGTTTTTT
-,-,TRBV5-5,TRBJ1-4,CASSFAPTRGKNEKLFF,TGTGCCAGCAGCTTTGCCCCCACACGGGGCAAAAATGAAAAACTGTTTTTT
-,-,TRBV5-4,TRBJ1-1,CASSSRPARPDTEAFF,TGTGCCAGCAGCTCCCGGCCCGCCCGGCCGGACACTGAAGCTTTCTTT
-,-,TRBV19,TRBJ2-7,CASSRTGKNSYEQYF,TGTGCCAGTAGTCGCACAGGGAAGAACTCCTACGAGCAGTACTTC
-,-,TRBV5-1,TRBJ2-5,CASSLSSTHETQYF,TGCGCCAGCAGCTTGAGTTCGACGCACGAGACCCAGTACTTC
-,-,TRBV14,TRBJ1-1,CASSQGEVGDWSWDTEAFF,TGTGCCAGCAGCCAAGGGGAAGTGGGGGATTGGTCGTGGGACACTGAAGCTTTCTTT
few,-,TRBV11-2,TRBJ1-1,CASSLNIGLGAEAFF,TGTGCCAGCAGCTTAAATATCGGGTTGGGGGCTGAAGCTTTCTTT
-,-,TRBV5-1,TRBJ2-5,CASRGETQYF,TGCGCCAGCAGGGGAGAGACCCAGTACTTC
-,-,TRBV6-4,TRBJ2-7,CASSASFDSRYSEQYF,TGTGCCAGCAGTGCCTCTTTCGACAGTAGGTACTCCGAGCAGTACTTC
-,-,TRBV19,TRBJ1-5,CASSIAVVQPQHF,TGTGCCAGTAGTATAGCTGTGGTTCAGCCCCAGCATTTT